The 5 T cell receptor beta chains presented below share a single source sample, sequenced in a study of blood T cells in healthy people across ages (dated by TCRdb to between 2014 and 2017). Receptor amplification or capture employed 5' RACE. TCRdb lists the instrument as Illumina HiSeq 2500. A second PCR of roughly 7 to 11 cycles was performed with a sample-barcoded 5' primer and a J-beta primer mix. TCRdb ran its own pipeline on the public reads, namely fastp trimming at Q25 and MiXCR clone calling, and kept in-frame beta chains. Under each unique CDR3 protein, matching rows form one entry showing the most common genes and DNA. This sample has hundreds of thousands of distinct CDR3 sequences in its table, and 20% to 25% of those were observed once. Clones ranked in the top ten supply under 25% of the sample. Sequencing used blood. The receptors stem from a man aged 70-80 years in good health.

This chain joins TRBV7-2 and TRBJ1-1, with D perhaps matching TRBD1 (5 bases). Deletions cut 1 base from V and 6 bases from J, with 15 bases between. CDR1 and CDR2 (germline): SGHTA, FQGNSA. CDR3 length: 15 residues. The CDR3 DNA is TGTGCCAGCAGCTTAGTGGCAGGAAGGGGCCCTGAAGCTTTCTTT. Translated, it gives CASSLVAGRGPEAFF.

This chain connects TRBV5-1 to TRBJ1-3, with D unclear. The V gene's germline CDR1 is SGHRS and CDR2 YFSETQ. The CDR3 covers 14 residues. V lost 4 bases and J lost 0, with 8 bases in between. The CDR3 is CASSPLGSGNTIYF. The CDR3 DNA follows: TGCGCCAGCAGCCCTCTTGGCTCTGGAAACACCATATATTTT.

V and J are TRBV11-2 and TRBJ2-7; possibly TRBD1 or TRBD2 for D (5 bases each). Germline CDR1 is SGHAT and CDR2 is FQNNGV. The CDR3 is 17 residues long. V gave up 2 bases and J gave up 0 bases, with 17 bases separating them. This chain's CDR3 is CASSLRSGSGSSYEQYF. The CDR3 nucleotides are TGTGCCAGCAGCTTACGATCAGGGTCGGGGAGCTCCTACGAGCAGTACTTC. The full variable domain, in which reference TRBV11-2 and TRBJ2-7 provide the parts outside the CDR3, is EAGVAQSPRYKIIEKRQSVAFWCNPISGHATLYWYQQILGQGPKLLIQFQNNGVVDDSQLPKDRFSAERLKGVDSTLKIQPAKLEDSAVYLCASSLRSGSGSSYEQYFGPGTRLTVT.

The chain is built from TRBV29-1 and TRBJ2-1, with TRBD2 as a possible D gene (6 bases). The CDR3 length is 13 residues. Trimming removed 5 bases from V and 3 bases from J, with 11 bases in between. The germline V gene encodes CDR1 SQVTM and CDR2 ANQGSEA. In DNA form, the CDR3 reads TGCAGCGTTCAGGGAGGTGGCTACAATGAGCAGTTCTTC. Protein product: CSVQGGGYNEQFF.

The CDR3 nucleotides are TGCGCCAGCAGCGGACGACAGGGGACCGGGGAGCTGTTTTTT. Residues: CASSGRQGTGELFF. The gene calls are TRBV5-1 and TRBJ2-2; TRBD1 aligns across 8 bases. V gave up 4 bases and J gave up 5 bases; unmatched junction bases: 4. Germline values: CDR1 SGHRS, CDR2 YFSETQ. The CDR3 totals 14 residues.